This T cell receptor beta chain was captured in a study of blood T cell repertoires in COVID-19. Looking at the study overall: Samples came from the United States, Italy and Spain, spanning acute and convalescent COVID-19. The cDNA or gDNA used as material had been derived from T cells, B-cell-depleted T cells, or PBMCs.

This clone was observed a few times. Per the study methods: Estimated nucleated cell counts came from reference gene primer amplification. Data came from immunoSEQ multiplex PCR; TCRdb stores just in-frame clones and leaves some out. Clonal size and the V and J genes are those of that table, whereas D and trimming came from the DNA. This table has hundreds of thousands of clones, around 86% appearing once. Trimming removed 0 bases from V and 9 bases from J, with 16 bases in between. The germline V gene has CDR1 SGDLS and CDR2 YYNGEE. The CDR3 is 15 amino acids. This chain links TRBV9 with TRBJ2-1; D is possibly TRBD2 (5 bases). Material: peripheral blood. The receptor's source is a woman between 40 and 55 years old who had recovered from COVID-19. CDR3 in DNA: TGTGCCAGCAGCGTAGAAGGTAGAGGGCAATTTGAGCAGTTCTTC. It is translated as CASSVEGRGQFEQFF.